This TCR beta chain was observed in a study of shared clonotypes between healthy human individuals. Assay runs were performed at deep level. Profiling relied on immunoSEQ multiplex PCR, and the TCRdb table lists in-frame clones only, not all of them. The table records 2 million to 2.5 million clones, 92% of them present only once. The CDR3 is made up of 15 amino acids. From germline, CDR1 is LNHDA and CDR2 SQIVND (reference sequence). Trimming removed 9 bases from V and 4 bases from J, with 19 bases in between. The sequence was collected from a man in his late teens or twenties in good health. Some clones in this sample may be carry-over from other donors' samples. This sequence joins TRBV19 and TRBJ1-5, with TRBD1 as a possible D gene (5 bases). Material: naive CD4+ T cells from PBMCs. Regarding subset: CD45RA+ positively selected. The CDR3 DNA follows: TGTGCCAGCTCCTCCCCCGCGGGGGGTAATCAGCCCCAGCATTTT. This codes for CASSSPAGGNQPQHF.